Following are 11 T cell receptor beta chains from one sample sequenced in a study of T cell responses to AZD1222 COVID-19 vaccine. Only in-frame clones appear in the TCRdb table, and some are missing; sequencing was by immunoSEQ multiplex PCR. The data show some 200,000 clones, roughly 90% seen once. This specimen consisted of peripheral blood, obtained on day 0 of AZD1222 vaccination. The receptors here all came from an adult in good health.

The V gene is TRBV11-2, the J gene TRBJ2-7, with 8 bases lining up with TRBD2. Germline V lookup: CDR1 SGHAT, CDR2 FQNNGV. Trimming cost V 0 bases and J 3 bases; bases outside gene matches: 7. The length of the CDR3 is 16 residues. DNA for the CDR3: TGTGCCAGCAGCTTAGAGGGGCGGGAGGCCCTCTACGAGCAGTACTTC. This translates into CASSLEGREALYEQYF.

This clone was seen once. The chain has TRBV5-1 and TRBJ2-1, with 7 bases aligning to TRBD2. Germline-derived CDR1 and CDR2 are SGHRS and YFSETQ. V was pared by 3 bases and J by 3 bases, with 6 bases of the junction left unmatched. The CDR3 covers 15 residues. CDR3 nucleotide sequence: TGCGCCAGCAGCTCAGGACTAGGACGCTACAATGAGCAGTTCTTC. As protein: CASSSGLGRYNEQFF.

A few counts support this clone. The chain has TRBV29-1 and TRBJ2-7, with 9 bases that match TRBD1. J lost 6 bases, V lost 4 bases, and 10 bases had no gene match. Germline CDR1 is SQVTM and CDR2 is ANQGSEA. The CDR3 extends over 14 amino acids. The CDR3 region has the DNA TGCAGCGTTGCCGGACAGGGGAGAATCGGCGAGCAGTACTTC. It encodes CSVAGQGRIGEQYF.

V usage is TRBV3-1 (or the pseudogene TRBV3-2) and J usage is TRBJ1-2, with D possibly being TRBD1 (5 bases). This CDR3 region has 13 residues. The V end lost 1 base, the J end lost 7 bases, and 10 bases lay between the germline ends. From germline, CDR1 is LGHDT and CDR2 YNNKEL (reference sequence). The CDR3 sequence: CASSQVQGGGYTF. CDR3 sequence (DNA): TGTGCCAGCAGCCAAGTTCAGGGTGGTGGCTACACCTTC.

The rearrangement joins TRBV6-5 to TRBJ1-5; TRBD1 might be the D (5 bases). The CDR3 covers 13 residues. The V end lost 10 bases, the J end lost 4 bases, and 14 bases lay between the germline ends. Looked up from germline, CDR1 is MNHEY and CDR2 is SVGAGI. The CDR3 reads CATQGGGNQPQHF. The CDR3 nucleotides are TGTGCCACCCAGGGTGGGGGGAATCAGCCCCAGCATTTT.

V and J are TRBV7-6 and TRBJ2-7, with D tentatively TRBD1 (6 bases). Germline values: CDR1 SGHVS, CDR2 FNYEAQ. The CDR3 has 13 residues. Between the trimmed V and J ends, which lost 4 bases and 3 bases, there was a span of 10 bases. The CDR3 sequence is CASSYETGYEQYF. The CDR3 region has the DNA TGTGCCAGCAGCTATGAGACAGGCTACGAGCAGTACTTC.

This clone was seen only a few times. DNA of the CDR3: TGTGCCAGTAGTATGAGGGCCCCCAGAGGGGACACTGAAGCTTTCTTT. Protein: CASSMRAPRGDTEAFF. The rearrangement uses TRBV19 and TRBJ1-1; D might be TRBD1 (5 bases). This CDR3 is built from 16 residues. Trimming took off 3 bases at V and 3 bases at J, with 17 bases between the two ends. The germline CDR1 and CDR2 sequences are LNHDA and SQIVND (reference sequence).

The chain employs TRBV28 and TRBJ2-7, with D hard to call. The CDR3 runs to 14 residues. Germline values: CDR1 MDHEN, CDR2 SYDVKM. The ends were cut back, 1 base at V and 3 bases at J, with 10 bases in the middle. CDR3 protein: CASSLLDTDYEQYF. In DNA, the CDR3 is TGTGCCAGCAGTTTATTAGACACCGACTACGAGCAGTACTTC.

Remarks on this clone: Other DNA sequences from this sample encode an identical CDR3 as well. The chain couples TRBV19 to TRBJ1-1; D is possibly TRBD1 (5 bases). There are 13 residues in the CDR3. Germline V gene lookup returns CDR1 LNHDA and CDR2 SQIVND (reference sequence). With 1 base removed from V and 4 bases from J, the gap between germline ends came to 7 bases. The CDR3 spells CASSIGRGTEAFF. CDR3 sequence (DNA): TGTGCCAGTAGTATAGGTAGGGGCACTGAAGCTTTCTTT.

The chain carries TRBV9 and TRBJ1-6; tentative D call: TRBD1 (5 bases). Trimming shortened V by 0 bases and J by 7 bases, and 11 bases separated the two germline ends. Germline CDR1 and CDR2: SGDLS and YYNGEE. This CDR3 has 15 amino acids. The CDR3 region has the DNA TGTGCCAGCAGCGTAGCGGGAGCAGGGAATTCACCCCTCCACTTT. Translation: CASSVAGAGNSPLHF. Supplemented by reference TRBV9 and TRBJ1-6, the full variable domain reads DSGVTQTPKHLITATGQRVTLRCSPRSGDLSVYWYQQSLDQGLQFLIQYYNGEERAKGNILERFSAQQFPDLHSELNLSSLELGDSALYFCASSVAGAGNSPLHFGNGTRLTVT.

The genes are TRBV10-3 and TRBJ1-1; 8 positions match TRBD1. V trimming: 6 bases; J trimming: 1 base; junction bases outside the gene matches: 7. CDR1 is ENHRY, CDR2 SYGVKD, per germline. The CDR3 runs 15 residues. CDR3 sequence (DNA): TGTGCCATCAGGAACCCCGGACAGGGGAACACTGAAGCTTTCTTT. Amino acid sequence: CAIRNPGQGNTEAFF.